The next 7 T cell receptor beta chains were all read from a single sample in a study of glioma-infiltrating T cells. The iRepertoire nested amplicon-rescue multiplex PCR amplified TCR alpha and beta CDR3s from RNA. TCRdb ran MiXCR on the multiplex PCR reads and lists one entry per CDR3 protein. The sample carries about 130,000 distinct CDR3 sequences, 24% recorded once. Sequencing input: glioma tissue, nonneoplastic brain tissue, or PBMCs (not recorded which). These receptors came from a human donor with low-grade glioma or glioblastoma, undergoing nonglioma brain surgery, or in good health (not recorded which).

This clonotype turned up a few times. The rearrangement uses TRBV7-2 and TRBJ2-3; weak D call: TRBD2 (6 bases). Germline loops: CDR1 SGHTA, CDR2 FQGNSA. V dropped 5 bases and J dropped 2 bases, with 14 bases sitting between them. CDR3 length equals 15 residues. This chain's CDR3 is CASSTGSGFTDTQYF. The CDR3 nucleotides are TGTGCCAGCAGCACCGGTAGCGGTTTCACAGATACGCAGTATTTT. The complete variable domain, with remaining parts taken from reference TRBV7-2 and TRBJ2-3, reads GAGVSQSPSNKVTEKGKDVELRCDPISGHTALYWYRQSLGQGLEFLIYFQGNSAPDKSGLPSDRFSAERTGGSVSTLTIQRTQQEDSAVYLCASSTGSGFTDTQYFGPGTRLTVL.

V gene TRBV7-6 combines with J gene TRBJ1-5; TRBD1 is a possible D gene (6 bases). This CDR3 has 13 amino acids. CDR1 is SGHVS, CDR2 FNYEAQ, per germline. V dropped 9 bases and J dropped 5 bases, with 14 bases sitting between them. The CDR3 reads CASNRGGDQPQHF. CDR3 bases: TGTGCCAGTAATAGGGGGGGGGATCAGCCCCAGCATTTT. The complete variable domain, with remaining parts taken from reference TRBV7-6 and TRBJ1-5, reads GAGVSQSPRYKVTKRGQDVALRCDPISGHVSLYWYRQALGQGPEFLTYFNYEAQQDKSGLPNDRFSAERPEGSISTLTIQRTEQRDSAMYRCASNRGGDQPQHFGDGTRLSIL.

This clonotype has more than one count but fewer than ten. J is TRBJ1-2 and V is TRBV4-1; TRBD1 matches 7 bases. With 4 bases clipped from V and 8 bases from J, the junction kept 10 bases outside the gene matches. The germline V gene has CDR1 MGHRA and CDR2 YSYEKL. This CDR3 is 14 amino acids long. DNA for the CDR3: TGCGCCAGCAGCCCGACAGGGTCTTCGTTGGGCTACACCTTC. Translating it yields CASSPTGSSLGYTF.

Notes on this clonotype: A much larger clone lies a single base off, so this may be a read error. The V call is TRBV6-2 or TRBV6-3, the J call TRBJ1-1; possibly TRBD1 for D (5 bases). The V end lost 0 bases, the J end lost 5 bases, and 13 bases lay between the germline ends. This CDR3 spans 15 amino acids. Germline assignment: CDR1 MNHEY and CDR2 SVGEGT. The CDR3 DNA reads TGTGCCAGCAGTTACTCCGTGACAGTAGGGACTGAAGCTTTCTTT. It translates to CASSYSVTVGTEAFF.

This clonotype was recorded once. The chain links TRBV7-8 to TRBJ1-5; TRBD1 is a possible D gene (6 bases). Trimming took off 2 bases at V and 6 bases at J, with 11 bases between the two ends. Germline CDR1 SGHVS, CDR2 FQNEAQ. The CDR3 sequence is 14 residues long. The CDR3 loop reads CASSLIQGGQPQHF. The CDR3 nucleotides read TGTGCCAGCAGCTTAATACAGGGTGGTCAGCCCCAGCATTTT.

A word on this clonotype: A clone one base away is much larger, so this may be a read error. The chain's CDR3 is CASSFRDFSRGITDTQYF. The DNA for the CDR3 is TGTGCCAGCAGTTTCCGGGACTTTTCCCGTGGTATTACAGATACGCAGTATTTT. The genes are TRBV6-2 or TRBV6-3 and TRBJ2-3; D possibly corresponds to TRBD2 (6 bases). Germline V gives CDR1 MNHEY, CDR2 SVGEGT. The ends were cut back, 4 bases at V and 3 bases at J, with 23 bases in the middle. The length of the CDR3 is 18 residues.

This rearrangement joins TRBV29-1 to TRBJ2-3, with D tentatively TRBD1 (5 bases). Germline loops: CDR1 SQVTM, CDR2 ANQGSEA. The CDR3 sequence is 13 residues long. V was clipped by 6 bases and J by 6 bases, with 16 bases between them. DNA of the CDR3: TGCAGCGTGGGGCAGGCGAAGAGGGATACGCAGTATTTT. Its protein product is CSVGQAKRDTQYF.